A selection of T cell receptor beta chains follows, all from one sample in a study of Ad26.COV2.S vaccination and SARS-CoV-2 variants. This table comes from immunoSEQ multiplex PCR, and its TCRdb copy is limited to in-frame clones, with some not included. The sample holds about 440,000 clones, 90% seen once. The specimen comprised peripheral blood, sampled in a trial of Ad26.COV2.S vaccine versus placebo. The receptors derive from a person between 18 and 65 years old who received the Ad26.COV2.S COVID-19 vaccine or a placebo. CDR3s include the opening cysteine and the closing phenylalanine or tryptophan. Fields, in order: clone size, J gene, V gene, D gene, CDR3 protein, CDR3 DNA. A D gene is named only where the DNA matches it firmly. Clone size is not always given. Where it is, it says once, few, many or a class for expanded clones.

clone size: few
J gene: TRBJ1-5
V gene: TRBV10-3
D gene: .
CDR3 protein: CAISESGDRNGAQPQHF
CDR3 DNA: TGTGCCATCAGTGAGTCCGGAGACAGGAATGGTGCTCAGCCCCAGCATTTT

clone size: .
J gene: TRBJ2-6
V gene: TRBV28
D gene: .
CDR3 protein: CASIRAGANVLTF
CDR3 DNA: TGTGCCAGCATCAGGGCCGGGGCCAACGTCCTGACTTTC

clone size: .
J gene: TRBJ2-7
V gene: TRBV15
D gene: .
CDR3 protein: CATSRVEGGQSSYEQYF
CDR3 DNA: TGTGCCACCAGCAGAGTGGAGGGAGGTCAAAGCTCCTACGAGCAGTACTTC

clone size: .
J gene: TRBJ2-1
V gene: TRBV6-6
D gene: TRBD1
CDR3 protein: CASSIRQGSYNEQFF
CDR3 DNA: TGTGCCAGCAGCATTAGACAGGGCTCCTACAATGAGCAGTTCTTC

clone size: .
J gene: TRBJ1-4
V gene: TRBV5-1
D gene: TRBD1
CDR3 protein: CASSPGQGEEKLFF
CDR3 DNA: TGCGCCAGCAGCCCGGGACAGGGCGAAGAAAAACTGTTTTTT

clone size: once
J gene: TRBJ2-3
V gene: TRBV5-1
D gene: .
CDR3 protein: CASSFRDETDTQYF
CDR3 DNA: TGCGCCAGCAGCTTCAGGGACGAGACAGATACGCAGTATTTT

clone size: .
J gene: TRBJ2-7
V gene: TRBV6-4
D gene: .
CDR3 protein: CAPKFLSGTPVLHEQYF
CDR3 DNA: TGTGCCCCTAAATTCTTATCCGGGACCCCGGTTCTCCACGAGCAGTACTTC

clone size: .
J gene: TRBJ1-1
V gene: TRBV30
D gene: .
CDR3 protein: CALDPRGLRAFF
CDR3 DNA: TGTGCCCTGGATCCTCGGGGGCTCCGGGCTTTCTTT

clone size: .
J gene: TRBJ2-3
V gene: TRBV7-2
D gene: .
CDR3 protein: CASSSMAGTTTDTQYF
CDR3 DNA: TGTGCCAGCAGCTCGATGGCGGGAACCACCACAGATACGCAGTATTTT

clone size: few
J gene: TRBJ2-1
V gene: TRBV30
D gene: .
CDR3 protein: CAWSALEGADNEQFF
CDR3 DNA: TGTGCCTGGAGTGCCCTCGAGGGCGCCGACAATGAGCAGTTCTTC

clone size: .
J gene: TRBJ1-2
V gene: TRBV2
D gene: .
CDR3 protein: CASRIGPNYGYTF
CDR3 DNA: TGTGCCAGCAGGATTGGACCTAACTATGGCTACACCTTC

clone size: .
J gene: TRBJ1-2
V gene: TRBV28
D gene: TRBD1
CDR3 protein: CASRDRGFNYGYTF
CDR3 DNA: TGTGCCAGCAGAGACAGGGGATTTAACTATGGCTACACCTTC

clone size: .
J gene: TRBJ1-1
V gene: TRBV28
D gene: TRBD1
CDR3 protein: CASSRGGQGNTEAFF
CDR3 DNA: TGTGCCAGCAGCAGAGGGGGACAGGGTAACACTGAAGCTTTCTTT

clone size: .
J gene: TRBJ2-2
V gene: TRBV27
D gene: TRBD2
CDR3 protein: CASSLVRGRATGELFF
CDR3 DNA: TGTGCCAGCAGTTTAGTTCGCGGGAGGGCCACCGGGGAGCTGTTTTTT

clone size: .
J gene: TRBJ1-2
V gene: TRBV20-1
D gene: .
CDR3 protein: CSASRVGGYTF
CDR3 DNA: TGCAGTGCAAGCAGGGTTGGTGGCTACACCTTC

clone size: many
J gene: TRBJ1-1
V gene: TRBV28
D gene: TRBD1
CDR3 protein: CASGAGGRNTEAFF
CDR3 DNA: TGTGCCAGCGGCGCAGGGGGTAGGAACACTGAAGCTTTCTTT

clone size: .
J gene: TRBJ2-7
V gene: TRBV5-4
D gene: TRBD1
CDR3 protein: CASSPGTGQTYEQYF
CDR3 DNA: TGTGCCAGCAGCCCAGGGACAGGGCAAACCTACGAGCAGTACTTC

clone size: .
J gene: TRBJ2-3
V gene: TRBV11-3
D gene: TRBD2
CDR3 protein: CASSLGTSGRPYF
CDR3 DNA: TGTGCCAGCAGCTTAGGGACTAGCGGGAGACCGTATTTT

clone size: .
J gene: TRBJ2-3
V gene: TRBV2
D gene: .
CDR3 protein: CASSDGRGTDTQYF
CDR3 DNA: TGTGCCAGCAGTGATGGCAGAGGCACAGATACGCAGTATTTT

clone size: few
J gene: TRBJ2-4
V gene: TRBV7-2
D gene: TRBD2
CDR3 protein: CASSPSGGNIQYF
CDR3 DNA: TGTGCCAGCAGCCCCAGCGGGGGAAACATTCAGTACTTC

clone size: .
J gene: TRBJ2-7
V gene: TRBV7-2
D gene: .
CDR3 protein: CASSPRPPYEQYF
CDR3 DNA: TGTGCCAGCAGCCCCCGCCCCCCCTACGAGCAGTACTTC

clone size: .
J gene: TRBJ2-1
V gene: TRBV24-1
D gene: .
CDR3 protein: CATSDFSHYNEQFF
CDR3 DNA: TGTGCCACCAGTGATTTTAGCCACTACAATGAGCAGTTCTTC

clone size: .
J gene: TRBJ2-7
V gene: TRBV28
D gene: TRBD2
CDR3 protein: CASSSGLAGAVQYF
CDR3 DNA: TGTGCCAGCAGTTCGGGACTAGCGGGAGCGGTGCAGTACTTC

clone size: .
J gene: TRBJ1-5
V gene: TRBV6-5
D gene: .
CDR3 protein: CASSRVFRNQPQHF
CDR3 DNA: TGTGCCAGCAGCAGGGTTTTTCGCAATCAGCCCCAGCATTTT

clone size: .
J gene: TRBJ2-7
V gene: TRBV7-2
D gene: .
CDR3 protein: CASSSLQRGAGIPYEQYF
CDR3 DNA: TGTGCCAGCAGCTCACTCCAAAGGGGGGCGGGCATTCCCTACGAGCAGTACTTC

clone size: few
J gene: TRBJ2-2
V gene: TRBV9
D gene: TRBD2
CDR3 protein: CASSLAGGYTGELFF
CDR3 DNA: TGTGCCAGCAGCCTTGCGGGAGGGTATACCGGGGAGCTGTTTTTT

clone size: .
J gene: TRBJ1-3
V gene: TRBV9
D gene: .
CDR3 protein: CASSVNRDLPGNTIYF
CDR3 DNA: TGTGCCAGCAGCGTTAACAGGGACCTCCCTGGAAACACCATATATTTT

clone size: .
J gene: TRBJ2-7
V gene: TRBV28
D gene: .
CDR3 protein: CASSLAGTGLVRGYEQYF
CDR3 DNA: TGTGCCAGCAGTTTAGCGGGGACGGGGTTAGTGAGGGGCTACGAGCAGTACTTC

clone size: .
J gene: TRBJ1-5
V gene: TRBV4-2
D gene: .
CDR3 protein: CASSPHGQAVGNQPQHF
CDR3 DNA: TGTGCCAGCAGCCCACATGGCCAGGCCGTAGGCAATCAGCCCCAGCATTTT

clone size: .
J gene: TRBJ1-4
V gene: TRBV28
D gene: TRBD1
CDR3 protein: CASSPLSGTAWGDDEKLFF
CDR3 DNA: TGTGCCAGCAGTCCCTTATCCGGGACAGCGTGGGGAGACGATGAAAAACTGTTTTTT

clone size: .
J gene: TRBJ2-7
V gene: TRBV11-2
D gene: TRBD1
CDR3 protein: CASSLRGGQGHEQYF
CDR3 DNA: TGTGCCAGCAGCTTAAGAGGGGGACAGGGGCATGAGCAGTACTTC

clone size: .
J gene: TRBJ2-7
V gene: TRBV27
D gene: .
CDR3 protein: CASSAGTSYEQYF
CDR3 DNA: TGTGCCAGCTCGGCAGGGACATCCTACGAGCAGTACTTC

clone size: .
J gene: TRBJ2-3
V gene: TRBV4-2
D gene: .
CDR3 protein: CASSQDDSTDTQYF
CDR3 DNA: TGTGCCAGCAGCCAAGACGACTCCACAGATACGCAGTATTTT

clone size: .
J gene: TRBJ2-5
V gene: TRBV13
D gene: .
CDR3 protein: CASSNYAETQYF
CDR3 DNA: TGTGCCAGCAGCAACTATGCTGAGACCCAGTACTTC

clone size: .
J gene: TRBJ2-7
V gene: TRBV28
D gene: .
CDR3 protein: CASTHRVSIYEQYF
CDR3 DNA: TGTGCCAGCACCCATAGGGTTTCGATCTACGAGCAGTACTTC

clone size: .
J gene: TRBJ2-2
V gene: TRBV5-6
D gene: .
CDR3 protein: CASSPGLGTGELFF
CDR3 DNA: TGTGCCAGCAGCCCCGGTTTGGGTACCGGGGAGCTGTTTTTT

clone size: once
J gene: TRBJ1-4
V gene: TRBV7-9
D gene: .
CDR3 protein: CASSLSWGALVTNEKLFF
CDR3 DNA: TGTGCCAGCAGCTTAAGCTGGGGGGCTTTGGTAACTAATGAAAAACTGTTTTTT

clone size: .
J gene: TRBJ1-1
V gene: TRBV5-4
D gene: .
CDR3 protein: CASSLAGYTEAFF
CDR3 DNA: TGTGCCAGCAGCTTGGCAGGCTACACTGAAGCTTTCTTT

clone size: .
J gene: TRBJ2-5
V gene: TRBV4-3
D gene: .
CDR3 protein: CTSSQEGGGGETQYF
CDR3 DNA: TGCACCAGCAGCCAAGAGGGAGGGGGCGGAGAGACCCAGTACTTC

clone size: .
J gene: TRBJ2-1
V gene: TRBV24-1
D gene: .
CDR3 protein: CATSHPRRDEQFF
CDR3 DNA: TGTGCCACCAGCCACCCCCGGCGTGATGAGCAGTTCTTC

clone size: .
J gene: TRBJ2-2
V gene: TRBV19
D gene: TRBD2
CDR3 protein: CASSITLPGLGTNTGELFF
CDR3 DNA: TGTGCCAGTAGTATAACCTTACCGGGACTAGGGACGAACACCGGGGAGCTGTTTTTT

clone size: .
J gene: TRBJ1-4
V gene: TRBV7-9
D gene: TRBD1
CDR3 protein: CASSLDRGHEKLFF
CDR3 DNA: TGTGCCAGCAGCCTGGACAGGGGGCATGAAAAACTGTTTTTT

clone size: .
J gene: TRBJ2-7
V gene: TRBV19
D gene: .
CDR3 protein: CASRSQGREQYF
CDR3 DNA: TGTGCCAGCCGGTCCCAGGGTCGCGAGCAGTACTTC

clone size: .
J gene: TRBJ1-5
V gene: TRBV20-1
D gene: TRBD1
CDR3 protein: CSASRGGAYNQPQHF
CDR3 DNA: TGCAGTGCTAGTAGAGGGGGCGCATACAATCAGCCCCAGCATTTT

clone size: .
J gene: TRBJ2-5
V gene: TRBV9
D gene: TRBD1
CDR3 protein: CASSVEGAEETQYF
CDR3 DNA: TGTGCCAGCAGCGTAGAGGGGGCGGAAGAGACCCAGTACTTC

clone size: .
J gene: TRBJ2-7
V gene: TRBV2
D gene: .
CDR3 protein: CASSERLGWEQYF
CDR3 DNA: TGTGCCAGCAGTGAAAGGTTGGGGTGGGAGCAGTACTTC

clone size: .
J gene: TRBJ2-5
V gene: TRBV18
D gene: .
CDR3 protein: CASSPGQGLETQYF
CDR3 DNA: TGTGCCAGCTCACCGGGGCAGGGATTAGAGACCCAGTACTTC

clone size: .
J gene: TRBJ2-5
V gene: TRBV12-3/TRBV12-4
D gene: .
CDR3 protein: CASSNLRRETQYF
CDR3 DNA: TGTGCCAGCAGCAATCTAAGGAGAGAGACCCAGTACTTC

clone size: .
J gene: TRBJ2-5
V gene: TRBV28
D gene: TRBD1
CDR3 protein: CASSSGQGAKETQYF
CDR3 DNA: TGTGCCAGCAGTTCGGGACAGGGGGCGAAGGAGACCCAGTACTTC

clone size: .
J gene: TRBJ1-3
V gene: TRBV6-1
D gene: .
CDR3 protein: CASSVASGSSGNTIYF
CDR3 DNA: TGTGCCAGCAGTGTTGCCTCAGGAAGCTCTGGAAACACCATATATTTT

clone size: .
J gene: TRBJ2-5
V gene: TRBV7-2
D gene: .
CDR3 protein: CASSLAVGETQYF
CDR3 DNA: TGTGCCAGCAGCTTAGCCGTGGGCGAGACCCAGTACTTC